These 12 T cell receptor beta chains came from one sample sequenced in a study of regulatory T cells in long-lasting Graves disease. Time point indicated: newly diagnosed GD, antithyroid drugs for less than 3 months. The authors made the TCR library using RNA they extracted from PBMCs. In building TCR beta libraries, iRepertoire HTBI primers were used together with Arm-PCR of CDR3 regions. TCRdb itself ran the multiplex PCR reads through MiXCR, one entry per CDR3 protein. The data contain about 400,000 distinct CDR3 sequences, 15% of them singletons. The same specimen was also included in a second study, on T cells in Graves' hyperthyroidism and ophthalmopathy.

This specimen consisted of peripheral blood mononuclear cells (PBMCs), obtained at new diagnosis, from a patient treated with antithyroid drugs. Every receptor here comes from a woman in her thirties or forties with Graves disease.

This clonotype was observed a few times. The CDR3 coding sequence is TGTGCCAGCCAGGGACGCTTGAACACTGAAGCTTTCTTT. Amino acids: CASQGRLNTEAFF. This sequence joins TRBV13 and TRBJ1-1; TRBD1 is a possible D gene (5 bases). Trimming took 8 bases from V and 0 from J, leaving 10 bases between them. The CDR3 extends over 13 amino acids. Germline CDR1 PRHDT, CDR2 FYEKMQ (reference sequence).

This clonotype was picked up many times. The rearrangement joins TRBV28 to TRBJ2-7, with D perhaps given as TRBD1 or TRBD2 (5 bases each). The CDR3 sequence is 20 residues long. CDR1 MDHEN and CDR2 SYDVKM come from the germline V gene. The V gene lost 2 bases and the J gene lost 9 bases, with 35 bases spanning the gap. The CDR3, as DNA: TGTGCCAGCAGTTTAGCGGCGGGTACGGTCTCCCGGGTCTCCAATACAGGGCAGTACTTC. It yields the protein CASSLAAGTVSRVSNTGQYF.

This clonotype has a handful of counts. The rearrangement joins TRBV7-9 to TRBJ2-3; D possibly corresponds to TRBD1 (6 bases). The CDR3 loop spans 15 amino acids. Germline-derived CDR1 and CDR2 are SEHNR and FQNEAQ (reference sequence). V lost 5 bases, J lost 2 bases, and 14 bases lay in between. CDR3 in DNA: TGTGCCAGCAGCGCGAAACAGGGTTTCACAGATACGCAGTATTTT. It is translated as CASSAKQGFTDTQYF.

This clonotype has ten or more counts. J is TRBJ2-1 and V is TRBV7-9; TRBD2 matches 12 bases. The junction had 9 bases not matched to a gene; V was cut back by 5 bases and J by 7 bases. Per the germline V gene, CDR1 is SEHNR and CDR2 is FQNEAQ (reference sequence). The CDR3 totals 16 residues. CDR3 sequence: CASSPTTSGRKNEQFF. In DNA form, the CDR3 reads TGTGCCAGCAGCCCGACGACTAGCGGGAGAAAAAATGAGCAGTTCTTC.

The chain carries TRBV28 and TRBJ2-7; 11 bases are shared with TRBD2. Germline CDR1 and CDR2: MDHEN and SYDVKM. The CDR3 contains 17 residues. V lost 1 base and J lost 4; bases outside the gene matches: 9. This CDR3 is CASSLSLGASGGYEQYF. The CDR3 DNA is TGTGCCAGCAGTTTATCACTCGGGGCTAGCGGGGGGTACGAGCAGTACTTC. Using reference TRBV28 and TRBJ2-7 for the parts outside the CDR3, the full variable domain is DVKVTQSSRYLVKRTGEKVFLECVQDMDHENMFWYRQDPGLGLRLIYFSYDVKMKEKGDIPEGYSVSREKKERFSLILESASTNQTSMYLCASSLSLGASGGYEQYFGPGTRLTVT.

This clonotype has a count of ten or more. This rearrangement joins TRBV20-1 to TRBJ2-5; 7 positions agree with TRBD2. There are 16 residues in the CDR3. Germline V gene lookup returns CDR1 DFQATT and CDR2 SNEGSKA (reference sequence). Trimming at V came to 2 bases and at J to 7 bases, leaving 16 bases not matched to a gene. The CDR3 reads CSARIPGIAGEGTQYF. CDR3 bases: TGCAGTGCTAGAATCCCCGGGATTGCGGGAGAGGGGACCCAGTACTTC.

This clonotype has ten or more counts. This sequence joins TRBV19 and TRBJ2-7, with D uncertain. The V gene's germline CDR1 is LNHDA and CDR2 SQIVND (reference sequence). Between the trimmed V and J ends, which lost 5 bases and 1 base, there was a span of 15 bases. This CDR3 has 15 residues. Here the CDR3 DNA reads TGTGCCAGTAGTCGAAGGGCCCCAGGTTCCTACGAGCAGTACTTC. Protein product: CASSRRAPGSYEQYF.

Ten or more counts support this clonotype. The chain uses TRBV15 and TRBJ2-1, with D tentatively TRBD2 (6 bases). V was trimmed by 1 base and J by 3 bases, leaving 10 bases between them. The CDR3 sequence is 15 residues long. Germline CDR1 is LNHNV and CDR2 is YYDKDF (reference sequence). This chain's CDR3 is CATSRVGSGYNEQFF. CDR3 bases: TGTGCCACCAGCAGAGTCGGGAGTGGCTACAATGAGCAGTTCTTC.

This clonotype was recorded many times. The chain uses TRBV7-9 and TRBJ2-3; the D is unclear. The CDR3 length is 14 residues. V lost 3 bases and J 0 bases, leaving 7 bases between the germline ends. In germline, CDR1 is SEHNR, CDR2 FQNEAQ (reference sequence). The CDR3 DNA reads TGTGCCAGCAGCTTGTCCCGAAGCACAGATACGCAGTATTTT. It yields the protein CASSLSRSTDTQYF. Based on the CDR3 plus reference TRBV7-9 and TRBJ2-3, the full variable domain is DTGVSQNPRHKITKRGQNVTFRCDPISEHNRLYWYRQTLGQGPEFLTYFQNEAQLEKSRLLSDRFSAERPKGSFSTLEIQRTEQGDSAMYLCASSLSRSTDTQYFGPGTRLTVL.

In its sample, this clonotype was seen many times. The chain combines TRBV12-5 with TRBJ2-2; no definite D call. Trimming took 4 bases from V and 4 from J, leaving 7 bases between them. Per the germline V gene, CDR1 is LGHNT and CDR2 is FRNRAP. CDR3 length equals 13 residues. For the CDR3, the DNA is TGTGCTAGTGGTTCGGAAGGCACCGGGGAGCTGTTTTTT. Protein: CASGSEGTGELFF.

The chain combines TRBV20-1 with TRBJ2-1, with 8 bases lining up with TRBD2. The CDR3 covers 15 residues. The trim removed 6 bases at V and 8 bases at J, leaving 15 bases unmatched. CDR1 DFQATT and CDR2 SNEGSKA come from the germline V gene (reference sequence). The CDR3 DNA sequence: TGCAGTGCCCAACCTCCCTACGGGAGGGTCGATGAGCAGTTCTTC. Translating gives CSAQPPYGRVDEQFF.

This clonotype was seen many times. V gene TRBV2 combines with J gene TRBJ1-1; a weak D match, TRBD1 (5 bases). Between the trimmed V and J ends, which lost 3 bases and 3 bases, there was a span of 14 bases. This CDR3 comprises 15 residues. The germline CDR1 and CDR2 sequences are SNHLY and FYNNEI. The CDR3 loop is CASSENPSGDTEAFF. The CDR3 DNA sequence: TGTGCCAGCAGTGAGAATCCCTCGGGGGACACTGAAGCTTTCTTT.